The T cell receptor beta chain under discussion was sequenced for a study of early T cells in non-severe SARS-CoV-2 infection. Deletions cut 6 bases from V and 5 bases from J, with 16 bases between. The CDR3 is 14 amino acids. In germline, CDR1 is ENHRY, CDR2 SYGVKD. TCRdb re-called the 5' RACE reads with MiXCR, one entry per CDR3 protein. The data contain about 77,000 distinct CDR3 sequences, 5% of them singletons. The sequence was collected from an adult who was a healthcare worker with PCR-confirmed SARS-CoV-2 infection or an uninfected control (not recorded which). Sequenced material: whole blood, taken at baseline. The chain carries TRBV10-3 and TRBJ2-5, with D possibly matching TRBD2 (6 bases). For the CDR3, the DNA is TGTGCCATCAGATCCTTAGCGGAGGGGGAGACCCAGTACTTC. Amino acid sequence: CAIRSLAEGETQYF.